These 17 T cell receptor beta chains were sequenced from one sample in a study of blood T cell repertoires in COVID-19. Method: immunoSEQ multiplex PCR; TCRdb's copy keeps in-frame clones and lacks some. The sample has 80,000 to 90,000 clones; around 88% are singletons. Source material: peripheral blood. These receptors were obtained from a man older than 75 with active or convalescent COVID-19.

The chain carries TRBV5-1 and TRBJ1-4, with 7 positions matching TRBD1. This CDR3 region has 19 residues. Germline CDR1 is SGHRS and CDR2 is YFSETQ. The V gene end was trimmed by 4 bases and the J gene end by 0 bases; junction bases not matched to a gene: 15. The CDR3 DNA follows: TGCGCCAGCAGCCCCACCCAGGGCAGGGGGACATCAACTAATGAAAAACTGTTTTTT. As protein: CASSPTQGRGTSTNEKLFF.

This rearrangement joins TRBV5-6 to TRBJ2-7; a possible D gene is TRBD2 (6 bases). The length of the CDR3 is 15 residues. The germline V and J ends were trimmed by 0 bases and 0 bases, with 10 bases remaining between them. Germline V gives CDR1 SGHDT, CDR2 YYEEEE. The CDR3 coding sequence is TGTGCCAGCAGCTTGGCCGGGACTGACTCCTACGAGCAGTACTTC. This encodes CASSLAGTDSYEQYF.

In nucleotides, the CDR3 is TGTGCCAGTAGTATCTCCACAGGAGCAAACTATGGCTACACCTTC. It yields the protein CASSISTGANYGYTF. This chain connects TRBV19 to TRBJ1-2; possibly TRBD1 for D (5 bases). CDR1 LNHDA and CDR2 SQIVND come from the germline V gene (reference sequence). The ends were cut back, 3 bases at V and 2 bases at J, with 13 bases in the middle. CDR3 length equals 15 residues.

This clone is medium-sized by share. The chain uses TRBV5-4 and TRBJ2-7, with 8 bases that match TRBD2. The V gene's germline CDR1 is SGHNT and CDR2 YYREEE (reference sequence). This CDR3 region has 16 residues. After removal of 4 bases from V and 4 bases from J, the junction contained 13 bases not matched to a gene. CDR3 sequence: CASSGDTSGGGYEQYF. CDR3 sequence (DNA): TGTGCCAGCAGCGGAGACACTAGCGGAGGGGGTTACGAGCAGTACTTC. The complete variable domain, with remaining parts taken from reference TRBV5-4 and TRBJ2-7, reads ETGVTQSPTHLIKTRGQQVTLRCSSQSGHNTVSWYQQALGQGPQFIFQYYREEENGRGNFPPRFSGLQFPNYSSELNVNALELDDSALYLCASSGDTSGGGYEQYFGPGTRLTVT.

The chain joins TRBV5-1 to TRBJ2-5; TRBD1 matches at 9 bases. Germline V gene lookup returns CDR1 SGHRS and CDR2 YFSETQ. This CDR3 comprises 17 residues. V lost 0 bases to trimming and J lost 1 base; unmatched junction nucleotides: 7. The CDR3 protein is CASSLGSGQGSQETQYF. In DNA form, the CDR3 reads TGCGCCAGCAGCTTGGGTTCTGGACAGGGGTCCCAAGAGACCCAGTACTTC.

Note on this clone: Sequence at one end of the junction differs from germline and may be a read error. The genes are TRBV3-1 (or the pseudogene TRBV3-2) and TRBJ2-5; weak D call: TRBD1 (5 bases). The CDR3 spans 14 residues. Germline assignment: CDR1 LGHDT and CDR2 YNNKEL (reference sequence). The CDR3 spells CASSQAGPQETQYF. The DNA for the CDR3 is TGTGCCAGCAGTCAAGCAGGGCCACAAGAGACCCAGTACTTC.

This clone showed up just once. The chain carries TRBV5-1 and TRBJ2-1; maybe TRBD1 (8 bases). The CDR3 has 15 residues. V lost 4 bases, J lost 8 bases, and 19 bases lay in between. The germline CDR1 and CDR2 sequences are SGHRS and YFSETQ. CDR3 loop: CASSPGQGGQYEQFF. CDR3 DNA sequence: TGCGCCAGCAGCCCAGGACAGGGAGGGCAATATGAGCAGTTCTTC.

A single count supports this clone. V is TRBV19 and J is TRBJ1-1; D call uncertain. The V gene lost 8 bases and the J gene lost 2 bases, with 12 bases spanning the gap. Germline assignment: CDR1 LNHDA and CDR2 SQIVND (reference sequence). The CDR3 has 13 amino acids. The CDR3 loop is CASAQRLNTEAFF. CDR3 DNA: TGTGCCAGTGCCCAGAGACTCAACACTGAAGCTTTCTTT.

J is TRBJ1-1 and V is TRBV2; a possible D gene is TRBD1 (5 bases). V lost 7 bases and J 3 bases, leaving 9 bases between the germline ends. Per the germline V gene, CDR1 is SNHLY and CDR2 is FYNNEI. The CDR3 spans 12 residues. The CDR3 sequence: CASTGQDTEAFF. Written as DNA, the CDR3 is TGTGCCAGCACCGGACAAGACACTGAAGCTTTCTTT.

V usage is TRBV25-1 and J usage is TRBJ2-1; 7 bases agree with TRBD1. The CDR3 contains 14 residues. J gave up 2 bases and V 4 bases, and 2 bases lay outside the gene matches. The germline CDR1 and CDR2 sequences are MGHDK and SYGVNS. The CDR3 DNA follows: TGTGCCAGCAGTGCAGGGGGTGCCTACAATGAGCAGTTCTTC. Translating it yields CASSAGGAYNEQFF. The full variable domain, its missing parts supplied by reference TRBV25-1 and TRBJ2-1, is EADIYQTPRYLVIGTGKKITLECSQTMGHDKMYWYQQDPGMELHLIHYSYGVNSTEKGDLSSESTVSRIRTEHFPLTLESARPSHTSQYLCASSAGGAYNEQFFGPGTRLTVL.

This chain connects TRBV5-1 to TRBJ1-4, with 11 bases fitting TRBD1. V shed 4 bases, J shed 8 bases, and the junction held 7 bases outside the gene matches. This CDR3 has 15 residues. Germline loops: CDR1 SGHRS, CDR2 YFSETQ. DNA for the CDR3: TGCGCCAGCAGCCTGGCCGGGACAGGGGGAGAAAAACTGTTTTTT. It encodes CASSLAGTGGEKLFF. Full variable domain (remainder filled in from reference TRBV5-1 and TRBJ1-4): KAGVTQTPRYLIKTRGQQVTLSCSPISGHRSVSWYQQTPGQGLQFLFEYFSETQRNKGNFPGRFSGRQFSNSRSEMNVSTLELGDSALYLCASSLAGTGGEKLFFGSGTQLSVL.

This clone was picked up a small number of times. The genes are TRBV19 and TRBJ1-5; tentative D call: TRBD1 (6 bases). The ends were cut back, 7 bases at V and 0 bases at J, with 16 bases in the middle. This CDR3 contains 16 residues. Germline values: CDR1 LNHDA, CDR2 SQIVND (reference sequence). CDR3 sequence (DNA): TGTGCCAGTAAAACTATCCAGGGGTTTAGCAATCAGCCCCAGCATTTT. This sequence encodes CASKTIQGFSNQPQHF.

As concerns this clone: The CDR3 does not close with the conserved phenylalanine or tryptophan, likely indicating a read error. Because the CDR3's place on the DNA is in doubt, the DNA is left out and the CDR3 is given as listed by TCRdb. This chain uses TRBV2 with TRBJ2-4; TRBD2 is taken as the D call from the table, unchecked against the DNA. Ends included, the CDR3 has 13 residues. The germline CDR1 and CDR2 sequences are SNHLY and FYNNEI. CDR3 region: CASSPSGTSSSRY.

The chain links TRBV7-3 to TRBJ2-3; 11 bases agree with TRBD2. Trimming at V came to 4 bases and at J to 3 bases, leaving 6 bases not matched to a gene. Germline V gives CDR1 SGHTA, CDR2 FQGTGA. This CDR3 is built from 16 residues. CDR3 sequence: CASSSSASGRTDTQYF. The CDR3 nucleotides are TGTGCCAGCAGCTCCTCTGCTAGCGGGAGGACAGATACGCAGTATTTT.

This chain connects TRBV19 to TRBJ1-5; weak D call: TRBD1 (6 bases). CDR3 size: 15 residues. Germline lookup yields CDR1 LNHDA and CDR2 SQIVND (reference sequence). Between the trimmed V and J ends, which lost 5 bases and 0 bases, there was a span of 11 bases. CDR3 region: CASSSGTHSNQPQHF. The CDR3 region has the DNA TGTGCCAGTAGTTCCGGGACACATAGCAATCAGCCCCAGCATTTT.

The V and J genes are TRBV27 and TRBJ1-6, with a possible D match to TRBD1 (5 bases). This CDR3 contains 13 residues. V was clipped by 3 bases and J by 10 bases, with 10 bases between them. In germline, CDR1 is MNHEY, CDR2 SMNVEV (reference sequence). The CDR3 loop is CASSFGRGSPLHF. The CDR3 DNA is TGTGCCAGCAGTTTTGGGAGGGGATCACCCCTCCACTTT.

The chain carries TRBV28 and TRBJ2-5; 13 nucleotides match TRBD2. The J segment lost 4 bases and the V segment lost 5 bases, leaving 4 bases of the junction unmatched. The CDR3 extends over 15 amino acids. Germline CDR1 and CDR2: MDHEN and SYDVKM. The DNA for the CDR3 is TGTGCCAGCAGTATTGGGACTAGCGGGACAGAGACCCAGTACTTC. Residues: CASSIGTSGTETQYF.